This TCR beta chain was profiled in a study of siplizumab effects on memory and regulatory T cells. For this clone: Its antigen is not known.

TCRdb's copy holds only in-frame clones and misses some; the assay was immunoSEQ multiplex PCR. The sample lists about 56,000 clones, less than 98% seen once, with 0.95% to 1.4% in the top ten. Regarding the study as a whole: A major contribution to the alloresponse seemed to be made by naive T cells, which seemed more diverse than memory cells.

The V end lost 11 bases, the J end lost 11 bases, and 18 bases lay between the germline ends. CDR1 and CDR2 from the germline V gene are MDHEN and SYDVKM. The CDR3 has 11 amino acids. Source material: naive CD8+ T cells sorted from blood. The chain has TRBV28 and TRBJ2-5, with D possibly being TRBD1 or TRBD2 (5 bases each). The receptor comes from a human donor in good health. The DNA of the CDR3 is TGTGCCTGCACGGGGCCGGTGGAGCAGTACTTC. This sequence encodes CACTGPVEQYF.